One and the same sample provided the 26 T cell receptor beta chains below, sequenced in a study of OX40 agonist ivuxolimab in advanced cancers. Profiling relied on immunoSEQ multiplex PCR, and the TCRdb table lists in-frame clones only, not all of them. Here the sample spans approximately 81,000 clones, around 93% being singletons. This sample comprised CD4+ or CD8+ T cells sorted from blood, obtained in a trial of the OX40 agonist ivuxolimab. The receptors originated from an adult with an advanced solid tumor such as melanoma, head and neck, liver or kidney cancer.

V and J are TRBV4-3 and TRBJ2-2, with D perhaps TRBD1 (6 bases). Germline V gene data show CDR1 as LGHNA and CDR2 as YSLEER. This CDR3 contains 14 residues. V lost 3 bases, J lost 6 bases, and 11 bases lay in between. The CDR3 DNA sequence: TGCGCCAGCAGCCAGGACAGTTGGTCCGGGGAGCTGTTTTTT. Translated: CASSQDSWSGELFF.

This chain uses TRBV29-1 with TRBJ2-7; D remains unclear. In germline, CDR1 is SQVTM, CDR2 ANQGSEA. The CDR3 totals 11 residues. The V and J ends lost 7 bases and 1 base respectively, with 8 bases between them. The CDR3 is CSARQSYEQYF. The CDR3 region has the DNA TGCAGCGCCCGTCAGTCCTACGAGCAGTACTTC.

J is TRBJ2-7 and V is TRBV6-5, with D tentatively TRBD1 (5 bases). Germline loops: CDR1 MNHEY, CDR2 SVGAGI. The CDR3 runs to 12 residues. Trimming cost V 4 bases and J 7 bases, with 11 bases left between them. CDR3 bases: TGTGCCAGCAGTTTCCCAAAGGGGGAGCAGTACTTC. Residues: CASSFPKGEQYF.

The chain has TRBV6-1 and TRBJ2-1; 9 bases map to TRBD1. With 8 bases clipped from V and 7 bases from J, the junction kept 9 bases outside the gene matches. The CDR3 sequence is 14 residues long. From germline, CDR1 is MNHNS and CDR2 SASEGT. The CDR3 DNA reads TGTGCCAGCCAGAAGGGTGGGACAGGGAATGAGCAGTTCTTC. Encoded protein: CASQKGGTGNEQFF.

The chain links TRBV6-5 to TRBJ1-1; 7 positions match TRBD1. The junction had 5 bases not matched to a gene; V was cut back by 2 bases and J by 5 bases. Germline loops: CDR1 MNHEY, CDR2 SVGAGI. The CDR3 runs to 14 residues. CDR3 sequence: CASSYELQGTEAFF. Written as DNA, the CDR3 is TGTGCCAGCAGTTACGAGTTACAGGGGACTGAAGCTTTCTTT.

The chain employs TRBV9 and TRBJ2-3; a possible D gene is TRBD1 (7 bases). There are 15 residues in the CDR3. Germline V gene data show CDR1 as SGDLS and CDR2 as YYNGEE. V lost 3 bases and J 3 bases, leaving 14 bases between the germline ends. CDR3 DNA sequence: TGTGCCAGCAGCGCGGCAGGGGGGAGTACAGATACGCAGTATTTT. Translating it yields CASSAAGGSTDTQYF.

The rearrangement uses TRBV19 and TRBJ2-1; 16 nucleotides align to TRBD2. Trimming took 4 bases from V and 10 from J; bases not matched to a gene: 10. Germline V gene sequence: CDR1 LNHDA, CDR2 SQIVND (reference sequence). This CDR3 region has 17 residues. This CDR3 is CASSTLGLAGGPGEQFF. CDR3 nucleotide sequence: TGTGCCAGTAGTACCCTGGGACTAGCGGGGGGGCCGGGGGAGCAGTTCTTC.

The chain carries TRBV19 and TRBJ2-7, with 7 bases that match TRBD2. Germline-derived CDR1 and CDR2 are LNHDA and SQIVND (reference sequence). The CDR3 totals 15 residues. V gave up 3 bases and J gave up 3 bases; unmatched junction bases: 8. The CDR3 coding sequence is TGTGCCAGTAGTATGGTCCTAGCGGTGTACTACGAGCAGTACTTC. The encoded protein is CASSMVLAVYYEQYF.

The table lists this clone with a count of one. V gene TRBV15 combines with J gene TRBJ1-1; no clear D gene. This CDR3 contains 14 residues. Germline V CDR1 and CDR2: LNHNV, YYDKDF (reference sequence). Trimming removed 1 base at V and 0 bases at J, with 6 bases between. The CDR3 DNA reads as TGTGCCACCAGCAGAGGGGCCCTGAACACTGAAGCTTTCTTT. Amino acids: CATSRGALNTEAFF.

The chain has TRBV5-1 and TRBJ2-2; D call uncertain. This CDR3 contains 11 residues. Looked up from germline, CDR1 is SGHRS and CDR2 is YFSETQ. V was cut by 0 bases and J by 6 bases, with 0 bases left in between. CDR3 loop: CASSLAGELFF. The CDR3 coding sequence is TGCGCCAGCAGCTTGGCCGGGGAGCTGTTTTTT.

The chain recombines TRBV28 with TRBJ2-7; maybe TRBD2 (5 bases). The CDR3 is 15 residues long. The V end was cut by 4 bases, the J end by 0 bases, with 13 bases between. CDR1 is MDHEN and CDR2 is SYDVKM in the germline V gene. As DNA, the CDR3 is TGTGCCAGCAGTTGGAGCGGACGTAGCTCCTACGAGCAGTACTTC. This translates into CASSWSGRSSYEQYF.

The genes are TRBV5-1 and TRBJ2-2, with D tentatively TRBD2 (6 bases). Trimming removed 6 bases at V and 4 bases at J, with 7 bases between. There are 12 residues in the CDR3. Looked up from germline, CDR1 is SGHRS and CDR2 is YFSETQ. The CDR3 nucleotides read TGCGCCAGCATAGCGGCCACCGGGGAGCTGTTTTTT. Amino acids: CASIAATGELFF.

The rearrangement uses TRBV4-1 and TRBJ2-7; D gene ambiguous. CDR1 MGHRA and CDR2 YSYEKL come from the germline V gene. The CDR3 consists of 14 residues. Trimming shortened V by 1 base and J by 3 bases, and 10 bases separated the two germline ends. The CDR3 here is CASSQGPSHYEQYF. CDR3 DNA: TGCGCCAGCAGCCAAGGTCCCTCCCACTACGAGCAGTACTTC.

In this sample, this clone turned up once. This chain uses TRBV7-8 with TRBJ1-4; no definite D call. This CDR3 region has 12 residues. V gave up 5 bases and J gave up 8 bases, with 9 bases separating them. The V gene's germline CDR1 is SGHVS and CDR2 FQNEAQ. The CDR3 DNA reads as TGTGCCAGCAGCCTCGCTCGAGAAAAACTGTTTTTT. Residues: CASSLAREKLFF.

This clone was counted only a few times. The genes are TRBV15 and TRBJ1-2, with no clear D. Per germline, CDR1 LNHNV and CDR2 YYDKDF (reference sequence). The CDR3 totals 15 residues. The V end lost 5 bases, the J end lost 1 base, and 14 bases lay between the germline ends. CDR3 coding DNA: TGTGCCACCAGCGCCTATGGCGGGGATAACTATGGCTACACCTTC. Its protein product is CATSAYGGDNYGYTF.

The CDR3 is CASSVVTPTGQGDLSHEQYF. As DNA, the CDR3 is TGTGCCAGCAGTGTAGTGACACCTACGGGGCAGGGAGATCTGAGCCACGAGCAGTACTTC. The chain recombines TRBV6-4 with TRBJ2-7; possibly TRBD1 or TRBD2 for D (5 bases each). Per germline, CDR1 MRHNA and CDR2 SNTAGT. The ends were cut back, 4 bases at V and 5 bases at J, with 33 bases in the middle. This CDR3 comprises 20 residues.

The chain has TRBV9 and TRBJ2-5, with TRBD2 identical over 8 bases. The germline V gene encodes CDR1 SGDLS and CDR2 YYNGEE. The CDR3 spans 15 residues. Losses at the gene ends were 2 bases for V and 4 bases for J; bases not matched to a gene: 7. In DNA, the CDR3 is TGTGCCAGCAGCGTCCGGACTAGCCCTCTAGAGACCCAGTACTTC. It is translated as CASSVRTSPLETQYF.

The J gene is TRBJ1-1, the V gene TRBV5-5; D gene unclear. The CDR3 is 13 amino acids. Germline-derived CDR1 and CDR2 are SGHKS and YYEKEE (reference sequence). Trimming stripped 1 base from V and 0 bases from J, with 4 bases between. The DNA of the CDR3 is TGTGCCAGCAGCTTGTCCGTGAACACTGAAGCTTTCTTT. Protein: CASSLSVNTEAFF.

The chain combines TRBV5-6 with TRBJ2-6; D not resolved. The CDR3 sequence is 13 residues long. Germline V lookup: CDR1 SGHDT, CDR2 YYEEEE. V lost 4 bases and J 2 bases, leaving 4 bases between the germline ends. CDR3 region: CASSRAGANVLTF. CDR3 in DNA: TGTGCCAGCAGCCGGGCTGGGGCCAACGTCCTGACTTTC. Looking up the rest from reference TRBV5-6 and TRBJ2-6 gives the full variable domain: DAGVTQSPTHLIKTRGQQVTLRCSPKSGHDTVSWYQQALGQGPQFIFQYYEEEERQRGNFPDRFSGHQFPNYSSELNVNALLLGDSALYLCASSRAGANVLTFGAGSRLTVL.

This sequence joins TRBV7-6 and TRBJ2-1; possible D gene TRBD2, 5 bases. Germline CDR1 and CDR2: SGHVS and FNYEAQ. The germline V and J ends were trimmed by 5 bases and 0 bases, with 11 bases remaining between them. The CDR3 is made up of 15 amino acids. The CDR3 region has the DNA TGTGCCAGCAGCCAGAGCGGTAGCTCCTACAATGAGCAGTTCTTC. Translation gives CASSQSGSSYNEQFF.

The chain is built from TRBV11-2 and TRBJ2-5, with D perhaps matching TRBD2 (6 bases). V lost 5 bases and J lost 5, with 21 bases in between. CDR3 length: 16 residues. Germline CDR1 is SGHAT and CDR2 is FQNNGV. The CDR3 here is CASSPWPGDPGETQYF. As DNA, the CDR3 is TGTGCCAGCAGCCCCTGGCCGGGGGACCCGGGGGAGACCCAGTACTTC. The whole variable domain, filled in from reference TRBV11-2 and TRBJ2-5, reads EAGVAQSPRYKIIEKRQSVAFWCNPISGHATLYWYQQILGQGPKLLIQFQNNGVVDDSQLPKDRFSAERLKGVDSTLKIQPAKLEDSAVYLCASSPWPGDPGETQYFGPGTRLLVL.

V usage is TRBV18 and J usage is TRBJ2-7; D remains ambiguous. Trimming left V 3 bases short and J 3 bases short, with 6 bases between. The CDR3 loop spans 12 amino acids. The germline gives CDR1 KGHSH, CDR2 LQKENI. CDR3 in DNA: TGTGCCAGCTCACCCGACGGCTACGAGCAGTACTTC. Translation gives CASSPDGYEQYF.

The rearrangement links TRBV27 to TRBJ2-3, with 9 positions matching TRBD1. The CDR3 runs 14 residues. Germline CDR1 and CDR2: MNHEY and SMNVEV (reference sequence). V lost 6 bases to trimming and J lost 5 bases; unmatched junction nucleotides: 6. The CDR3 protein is CASSMGQGLDTQYF. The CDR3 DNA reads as TGTGCCAGCAGCATGGGACAGGGATTAGATACGCAGTATTTT.

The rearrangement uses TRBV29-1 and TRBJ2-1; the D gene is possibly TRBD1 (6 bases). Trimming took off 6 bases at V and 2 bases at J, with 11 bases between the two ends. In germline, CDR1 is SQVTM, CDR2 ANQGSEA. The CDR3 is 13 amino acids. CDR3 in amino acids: CSVRTVTYNEQFF. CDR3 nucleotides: TGCAGCGTCAGGACAGTGACCTACAATGAGCAGTTCTTC.

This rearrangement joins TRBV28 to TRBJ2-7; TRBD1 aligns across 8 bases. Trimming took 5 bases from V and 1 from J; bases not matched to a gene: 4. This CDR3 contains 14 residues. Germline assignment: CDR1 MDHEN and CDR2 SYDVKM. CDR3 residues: CASSRTGRSYEQYF. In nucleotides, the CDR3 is TGTGCCAGCAGTAGGACAGGGAGGTCCTACGAGCAGTACTTC.

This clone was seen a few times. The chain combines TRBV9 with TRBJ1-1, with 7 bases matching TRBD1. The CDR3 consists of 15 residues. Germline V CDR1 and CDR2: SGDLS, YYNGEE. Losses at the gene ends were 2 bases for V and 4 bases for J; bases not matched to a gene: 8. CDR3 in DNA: TGTGCCAGCAGCGTTCTCGACAGGGAAGGCACTGAAGCTTTCTTT. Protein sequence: CASSVLDREGTEAFF.